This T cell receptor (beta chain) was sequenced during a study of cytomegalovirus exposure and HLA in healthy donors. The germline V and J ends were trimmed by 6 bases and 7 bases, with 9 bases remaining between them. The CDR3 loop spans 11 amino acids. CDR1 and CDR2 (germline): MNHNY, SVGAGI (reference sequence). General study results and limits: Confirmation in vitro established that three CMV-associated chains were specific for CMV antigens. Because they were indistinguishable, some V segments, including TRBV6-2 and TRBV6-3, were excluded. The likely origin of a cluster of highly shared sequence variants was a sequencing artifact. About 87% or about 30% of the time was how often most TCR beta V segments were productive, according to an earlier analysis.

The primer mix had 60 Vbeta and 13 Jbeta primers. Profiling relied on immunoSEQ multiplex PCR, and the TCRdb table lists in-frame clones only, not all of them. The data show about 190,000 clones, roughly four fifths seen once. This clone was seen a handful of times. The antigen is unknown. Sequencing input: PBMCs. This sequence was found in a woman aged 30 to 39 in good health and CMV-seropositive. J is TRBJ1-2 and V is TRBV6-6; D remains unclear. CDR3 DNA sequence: TGTGCCAGCAGGATGACGGGTGGCTACACCTTC. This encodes CASRMTGGYTF.